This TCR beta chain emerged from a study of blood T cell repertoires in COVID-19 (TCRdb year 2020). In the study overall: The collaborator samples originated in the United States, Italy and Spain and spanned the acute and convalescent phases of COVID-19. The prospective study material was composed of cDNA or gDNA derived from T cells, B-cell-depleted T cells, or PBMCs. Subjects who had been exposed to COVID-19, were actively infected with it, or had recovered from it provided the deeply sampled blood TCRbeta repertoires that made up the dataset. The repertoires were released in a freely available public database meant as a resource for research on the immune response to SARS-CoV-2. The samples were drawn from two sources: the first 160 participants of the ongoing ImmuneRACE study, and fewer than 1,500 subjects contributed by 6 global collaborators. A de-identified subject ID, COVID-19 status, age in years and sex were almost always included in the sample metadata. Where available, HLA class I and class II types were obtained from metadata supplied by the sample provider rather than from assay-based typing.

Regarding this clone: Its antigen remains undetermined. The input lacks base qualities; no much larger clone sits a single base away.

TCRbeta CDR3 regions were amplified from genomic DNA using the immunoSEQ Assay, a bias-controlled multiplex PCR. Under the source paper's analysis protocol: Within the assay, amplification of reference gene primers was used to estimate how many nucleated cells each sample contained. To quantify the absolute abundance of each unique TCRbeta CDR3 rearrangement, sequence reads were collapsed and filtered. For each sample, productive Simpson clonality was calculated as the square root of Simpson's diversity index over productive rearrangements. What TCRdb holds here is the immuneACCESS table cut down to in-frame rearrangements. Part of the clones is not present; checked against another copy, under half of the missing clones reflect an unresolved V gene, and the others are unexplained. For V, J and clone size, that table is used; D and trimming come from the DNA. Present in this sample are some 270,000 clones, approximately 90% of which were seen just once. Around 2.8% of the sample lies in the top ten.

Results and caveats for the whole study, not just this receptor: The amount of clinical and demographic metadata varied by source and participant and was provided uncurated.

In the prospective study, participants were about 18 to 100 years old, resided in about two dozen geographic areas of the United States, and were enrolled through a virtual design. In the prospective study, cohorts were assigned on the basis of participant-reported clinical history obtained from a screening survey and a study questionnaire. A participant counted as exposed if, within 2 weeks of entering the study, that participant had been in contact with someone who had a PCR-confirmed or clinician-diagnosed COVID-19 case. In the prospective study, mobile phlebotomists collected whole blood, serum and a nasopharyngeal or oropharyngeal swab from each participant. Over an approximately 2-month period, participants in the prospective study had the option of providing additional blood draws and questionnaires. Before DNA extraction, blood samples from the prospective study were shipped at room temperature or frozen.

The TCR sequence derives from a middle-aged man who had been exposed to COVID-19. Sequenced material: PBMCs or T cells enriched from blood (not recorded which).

The DNA sequence is as follows: TGTGCCAGCAAATCGGGGGTACGGAACACTGAAGCTTTCTTT. Its product reads: CASKSGVRNTEAFF. In this chain, TRBV28 is recombined with TRBJ1-1, and possibly TRBD1, on 5 matching bases. V is reduced by 7 bases and J by 1 base, leaving a spacing of 13 bases between them. The CDR3 has 14 amino acids, counting the end cysteine and phenylalanine. Only the CDR3 DNA is retained, 42 bases long and in frame from the first base. From a lookup of the germline V gene, CDR1 and CDR2 are MDHEN and SYDVKM.